Listed below are T cell receptor beta chains from one sample, sequenced in a study of shared clonotypes between healthy human individuals. Clones were read by immunoSEQ multiplex PCR, and TCRdb kept only the in-frame ones, dropping some. This table has roughly 720,000 clones, 90% appearing once. Input material: memory CD8+ T cells from PBMCs. The source of these receptors is a man aged 18 to 30 in good health. Some clones in this sample may be carry-over from other donors' samples. CDR3s leave out the opening cysteine and the closing phenylalanine or tryptophan. Fields, in order: clone size, J gene, D gene, V gene, CDR3 protein. A D gene is named only where the DNA matches it firmly. Part of the rows lack a size; the others show once, few, many or a class for expanded clones.

clone size: .
J gene: TRBJ2-1
D gene: .
V gene: TRBV6-6
CDR3 protein: ASSPGPGAHNEQF

clone size: .
J gene: TRBJ2-1
D gene: TRBD2
V gene: TRBV10-1
CDR3 protein: ASILPLAGGPSSYNEQF

clone size: .
J gene: TRBJ2-3
D gene: .
V gene: TRBV28
CDR3 protein: ASSRTDTQY

clone size: .
J gene: TRBJ2-5
D gene: .
V gene: TRBV2
CDR3 protein: ASSEALPEDSFQETQY

clone size: .
J gene: TRBJ1-1
D gene: .
V gene: TRBV6-6
CDR3 protein: ASDARVGTEAF

clone size: .
J gene: TRBJ2-1
D gene: .
V gene: TRBV7-9
CDR3 protein: ASSLTDLGYNEQF

clone size: .
J gene: TRBJ2-7
D gene: .
V gene: TRBV11-2
CDR3 protein: ASSLSRSYEQY

clone size: .
J gene: TRBJ2-7
D gene: .
V gene: TRBV27
CDR3 protein: ASSHKPQPGDEQY

clone size: .
J gene: TRBJ1-5
D gene: .
V gene: TRBV4-1
CDR3 protein: ASSLRNNQPQH

clone size: .
J gene: TRBJ2-3
D gene: TRBD2
V gene: TRBV7-3
CDR3 protein: ASSYSGSTDTQY

clone size: .
J gene: TRBJ2-1
D gene: .
V gene: TRBV11-2
CDR3 protein: ASSLLRGSSYNEQF

clone size: .
J gene: TRBJ2-7
D gene: TRBD2
V gene: TRBV15
CDR3 protein: ATSTVAGRHEQY

clone size: .
J gene: TRBJ1-2
D gene: .
V gene: TRBV2
CDR3 protein: ASTRGTVLNYGYT

clone size: once
J gene: TRBJ2-5
D gene: .
V gene: TRBV5-6
CDR3 protein: ASSSIRRQETQY

clone size: .
J gene: TRBJ2-3
D gene: .
V gene: TRBV15
CDR3 protein: ATSSLGDTQY

clone size: .
J gene: TRBJ1-1
D gene: .
V gene: TRBV6-5
CDR3 protein: ASSYKDTEAF

clone size: .
J gene: TRBJ1-1
D gene: TRBD1
V gene: TRBV2
CDR3 protein: ASIGTVNTEAF